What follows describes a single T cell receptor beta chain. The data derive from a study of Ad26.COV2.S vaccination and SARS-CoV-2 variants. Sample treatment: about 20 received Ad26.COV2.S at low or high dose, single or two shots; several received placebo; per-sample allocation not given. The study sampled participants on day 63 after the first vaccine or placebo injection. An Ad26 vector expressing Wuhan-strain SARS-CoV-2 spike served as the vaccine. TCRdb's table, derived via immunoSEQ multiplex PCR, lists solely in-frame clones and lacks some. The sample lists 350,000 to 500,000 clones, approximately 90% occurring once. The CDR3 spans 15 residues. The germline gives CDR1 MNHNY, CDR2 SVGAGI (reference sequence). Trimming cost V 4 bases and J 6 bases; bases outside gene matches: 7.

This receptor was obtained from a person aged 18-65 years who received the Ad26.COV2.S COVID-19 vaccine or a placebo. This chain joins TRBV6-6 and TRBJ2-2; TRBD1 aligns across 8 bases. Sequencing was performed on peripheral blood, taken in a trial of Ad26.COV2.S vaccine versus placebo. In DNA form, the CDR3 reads TGTGCCAGCAGTTTAGGACAGGGAGGCCCCGGGGAGCTGTTTTTT. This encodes CASSLGQGGPGELFF.